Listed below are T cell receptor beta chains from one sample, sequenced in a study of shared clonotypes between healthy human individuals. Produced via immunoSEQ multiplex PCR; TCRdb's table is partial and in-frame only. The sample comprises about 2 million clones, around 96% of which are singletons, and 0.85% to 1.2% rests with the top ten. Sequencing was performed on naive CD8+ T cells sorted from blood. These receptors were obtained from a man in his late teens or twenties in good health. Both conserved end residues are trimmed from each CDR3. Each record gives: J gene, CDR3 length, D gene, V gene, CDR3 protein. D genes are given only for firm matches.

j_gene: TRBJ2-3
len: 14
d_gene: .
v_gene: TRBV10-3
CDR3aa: AISTAGREYPDTQY

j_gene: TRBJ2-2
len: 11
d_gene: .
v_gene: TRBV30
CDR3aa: AWSVLGTGELF

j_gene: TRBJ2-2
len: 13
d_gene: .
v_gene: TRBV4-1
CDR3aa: ASSQESRGFGELF

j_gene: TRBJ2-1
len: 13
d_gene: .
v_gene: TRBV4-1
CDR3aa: ASSRGRGWDNEQF

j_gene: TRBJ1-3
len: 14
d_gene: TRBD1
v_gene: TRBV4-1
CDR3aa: ASSQWTGGSGNTIY

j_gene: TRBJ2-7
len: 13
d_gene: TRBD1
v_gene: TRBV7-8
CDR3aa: ASSRNRGSSYEQY

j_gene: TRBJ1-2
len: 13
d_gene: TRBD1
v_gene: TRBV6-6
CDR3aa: ASSYSTGYDYGYT

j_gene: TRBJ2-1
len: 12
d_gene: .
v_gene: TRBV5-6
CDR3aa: ASSSQNPYNEQF

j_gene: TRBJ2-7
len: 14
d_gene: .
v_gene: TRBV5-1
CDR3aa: ASSLVVAEASYEQY

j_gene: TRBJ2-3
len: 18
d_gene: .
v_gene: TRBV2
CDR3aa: ASTEDRTLLDGGSTDTQY

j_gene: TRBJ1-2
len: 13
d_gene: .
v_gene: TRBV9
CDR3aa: ASSVGATGSGGYT

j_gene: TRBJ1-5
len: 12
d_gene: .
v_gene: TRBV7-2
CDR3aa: ASRLLGGNQPQH

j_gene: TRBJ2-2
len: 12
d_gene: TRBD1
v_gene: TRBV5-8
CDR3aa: ASSSDRDTGELF

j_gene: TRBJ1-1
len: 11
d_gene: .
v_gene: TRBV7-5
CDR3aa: ARSSWTYTEAF

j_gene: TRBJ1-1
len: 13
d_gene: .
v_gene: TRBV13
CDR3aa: ASSSVGGLNTEAF

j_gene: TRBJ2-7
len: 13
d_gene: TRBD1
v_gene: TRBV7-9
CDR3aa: ASSLATGMYYEQY

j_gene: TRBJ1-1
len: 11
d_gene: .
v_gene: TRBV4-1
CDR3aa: ASSQGRGTEAF

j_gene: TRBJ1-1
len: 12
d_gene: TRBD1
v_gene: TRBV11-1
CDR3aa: ASSSRDSYTEAF

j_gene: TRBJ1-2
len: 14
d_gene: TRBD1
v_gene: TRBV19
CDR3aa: ASSILASGTDYGYT

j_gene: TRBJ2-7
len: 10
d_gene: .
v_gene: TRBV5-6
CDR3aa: ASSLGGGEQY

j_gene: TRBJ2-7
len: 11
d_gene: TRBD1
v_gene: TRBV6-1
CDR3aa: ASSGDRAYEQY

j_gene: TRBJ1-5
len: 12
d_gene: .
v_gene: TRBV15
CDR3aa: ATSRVLGDQPQH

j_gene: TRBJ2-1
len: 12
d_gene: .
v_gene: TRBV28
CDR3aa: ASSFQGGKGEQF

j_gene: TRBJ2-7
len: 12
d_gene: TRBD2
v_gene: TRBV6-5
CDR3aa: ASSLSGGGYEQY

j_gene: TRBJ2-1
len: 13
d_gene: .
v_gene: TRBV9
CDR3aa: ASSVTGTPGNEQF

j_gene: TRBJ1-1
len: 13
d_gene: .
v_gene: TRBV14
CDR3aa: ASSRRGMSDTEAF

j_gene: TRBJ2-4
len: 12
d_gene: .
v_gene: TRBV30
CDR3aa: AWSVQGVQNIQY

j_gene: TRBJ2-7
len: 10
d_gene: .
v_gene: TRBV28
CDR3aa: ASSYVLYEQY

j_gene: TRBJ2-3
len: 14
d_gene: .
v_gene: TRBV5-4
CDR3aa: ASSVDGTVHTDTQY

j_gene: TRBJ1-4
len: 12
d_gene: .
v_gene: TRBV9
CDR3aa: ASSDPGLNEKLF

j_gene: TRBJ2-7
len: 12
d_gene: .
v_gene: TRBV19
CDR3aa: ASSITGFSYEQY

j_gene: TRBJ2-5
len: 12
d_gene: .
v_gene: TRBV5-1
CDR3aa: ASSLRGETETQY

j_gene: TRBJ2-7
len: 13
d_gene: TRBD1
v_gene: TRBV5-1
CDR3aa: ASSSGQTPSYEQY